This T cell receptor beta chain was obtained from a study of shared T cell receptors in the human thymus (dated by TCRdb to about 2021). Study-wide context: The study examined how the human thymus generates shared, self-reactive T-cell receptor alpha chains.

Via the germline V gene, CDR1 is MDHEN and CDR2 SYDVKM. The CDR3 measures 14 amino acids from cysteine to phenylalanine. Just the 42-base CDR3 DNA is kept, in frame starting at base 1. Relative to germline, V is 6 bases shorter and J is 7 bases shorter, with 16 bases between their ends. Library preparation used the immunoSEQ multiplex PCR assay. Here the immuneACCESS table is served through TCRdb, limited to in-frame sequences with V and J called. Missing clones are a known gap in these copies; in checked studies unresolved V genes cover under half, and the rest lacks a known reason. The sample table holds approximately 580,000 clones, of which roughly 74% were seen once. Roughly 0.013% of the sample rests with the top ten. As to this clone: Its recognized antigen is unknown. Base qualities are missing; no much larger clone stands one base away.

This sample was also put to use in a study of human thymus T cells. Drawing on the second study: The donors were immunologically healthy infants in Finland who had open corrective cardiac surgery for congenital heart defects. Thymus tissue was obtained as surgical resects removed during corrective cardiac surgery. V and J gene segment usage appeared biased in both thymic and peripheral blood repertoires. The related research found that thymic TCR repertoires overlapped highly between unrelated individuals. The study used roughly 8 infant thymus samples plus four related peripheral blood samples to characterize TCR alpha and beta repertoires. The infant donors were roughly 7 to 244 days old, and the cohort included six or seven males and a couple of females. Thymocytes were freed from the tissue by mechanical means and kept at -70 degrees C as pellets of roughly 8.5-31 million cells. A QIAsymphony instrument was used to extract genomic DNA from the frozen cell pellets. TCRB and TCRAD loci were amplified from a standardized quantity of quality-controlled genomic DNA using the immunoSEQ multiplex PCR assay. The V(D)J region was spanned by amplicons of a length sufficient to cover the CDR3 and to identify V and J genes. Through the commercial immunoSEQ service, the amplicons were sequenced on an Illumina platform. Primer bias and sequencing errors were corrected as previously described, and TCRAD and TCRB were defined on the basis of the IMGT database. Analysis of the repertoires was done with immunoSEQ Analyzer 3.0 and VDJTools and included basic statistics, V/J segment usage, diversity estimates, rarefaction and pairwise overlap. Chao1, ChaoE, Efron-Thisted, Shannon and inverse Simpson indices were used to estimate diversity, which was also estimated on datasets down-sampled to the smallest sample. Repertoire overlap was assessed by strict matching of CDR3 nucleotide sequence, V gene and J gene, and clustering was done by Jaccard-based multidimensional scaling. On average, thymus samples gave 800,000 or so unique TCRB clonotypes, whereas blood samples gave about 84,000.

What was sequenced was thymocytes. The V and J genes are TRBV28 and TRBJ1-5; TRBD1 might be the D gene, on 6 matching bases. The origin of this receptor is a boy younger than two with a congenital heart defect. Donor details come from another sample of the same person, matched by shared clones. The CDR3 in this case is CASRVTGYGQPQHF. The DNA is as follows: TGTGCCAGCAGGGTAACAGGGTACGGGCAGCCCCAGCATTTT.